These T cell receptor beta chains were read from a single sample in a study of blood T cells in healthy people across ages. TCRdb passed the 5' RACE reads through MiXCR, listing each CDR3 protein once. The repertoire holds around 1,500,000 distinct CDR3 sequences, with about 28% as singletons. What was sequenced was blood. The receptors derive from a woman in her 30s in good health. The conserved cysteine and the conserved F or W are not part of the CDR3 here. Each record gives: clone size, J gene, V gene, CDR3 protein. For some rows the clone size is stated as once, few or many, or as a class when expanded; others skip it.

abundance: -
j_gene: TRBJ2-7
v_gene: TRBV20-1
CDR3aa: SARSLGQGGNEQY

abundance: -
j_gene: TRBJ2-7
v_gene: TRBV3-1
CDR3aa: ASSPSGTGFGEQY

abundance: many
j_gene: TRBJ2-7
v_gene: TRBV20-1
CDR3aa: SATAGTPSLYEQY

abundance: many
j_gene: TRBJ2-7
v_gene: TRBV5-5
CDR3aa: ASSAVGGTYEQY

abundance: few
j_gene: TRBJ2-5
v_gene: TRBV12-3/TRBV12-4
CDR3aa: ASSFSLGSPETQY

abundance: many
j_gene: TRBJ2-5
v_gene: TRBV6-1
CDR3aa: ASSLPGLEETQY

abundance: many
j_gene: TRBJ2-7
v_gene: TRBV12-3/TRBV12-4
CDR3aa: ASSLGGGDYEQY

abundance: -
j_gene: TRBJ2-7
v_gene: TRBV9
CDR3aa: ASSVLQDVEQY

abundance: -
j_gene: -
v_gene: TRBV2
CDR3aa: ASSASGVETQY

abundance: few
j_gene: TRBJ2-5
v_gene: TRBV21-1
CDR3aa: ASSPRTRAETQY

abundance: few
j_gene: TRBJ1-1
v_gene: TRBV29-1
CDR3aa: SVRAELNTEAF

abundance: few
j_gene: TRBJ1-1
v_gene: TRBV4-2
CDR3aa: ASRNVDGNTEAF

abundance: many
j_gene: TRBJ2-7
v_gene: TRBV5-1
CDR3aa: ASSLPGTGVYEQY

abundance: many
j_gene: TRBJ2-7
v_gene: TRBV10-3
CDR3aa: AISAPGTETLGQY

abundance: -
j_gene: TRBJ2-1
v_gene: TRBV27
CDR3aa: ASSPARTYNEQF

abundance: few
j_gene: TRBJ2-1
v_gene: TRBV4-1
CDR3aa: ASSQDEVRQF

abundance: -
j_gene: TRBJ2-1
v_gene: TRBV20-1
CDR3aa: SANLAGAGNEQF

abundance: few
j_gene: TRBJ1-2
v_gene: TRBV20-1
CDR3aa: SGRTDDGYT

abundance: -
j_gene: TRBJ2-5
v_gene: TRBV7-2
CDR3aa: ASSFSSSGRFETQY

abundance: -
j_gene: TRBJ2-1
v_gene: TRBV20-1
CDR3aa: SAGPLGGDNEQF

abundance: few
j_gene: TRBJ2-1
v_gene: TRBV14
CDR3aa: ASSQVTGFYNEQF